The rows below give T cell receptor beta chains drawn from one sample of a study of blood T cell repertoires in COVID-19. The method was immunoSEQ multiplex PCR; TCRdb's version includes in-frame clones alone and lacks a portion of them. Among roughly 170,000 clones listed, around 74% were seen once. Material for sequencing was peripheral blood. Every receptor here comes from a woman over 75 with acute or convalescent COVID-19. The CDR3 runs from the conserved cysteine through the conserved F or W. A D gene is named only where the DNA matches it firmly. Clone size is not always given. Where it is, it says once, few, many or a class for expanded clones.

d_call j_call clone_size v_call cdr3_aa cdr3_nt
TRBD1 TRBJ2-7 - TRBV30 CAWGQGSYEQYF TGTGCCTGGGGACAGGGCTCCTACGAGCAGTACTTC
- TRBJ2-1 - TRBV3-1/TRBV3-2 CASIAGPAYNEQFF TGTGCCAGCATCGCGGGTCCCGCCTACAATGAGCAGTTCTTC
- TRBJ2-3 - TRBV28 CASTEQGNTDTQYF TGTGCCAGCACCGAACAGGGAAACACAGATACGCAGTATTTT
TRBD1 TRBJ2-4 - TRBV19 CASSMRTGITNIQYF TGTGCCAGTAGTATGAGGACAGGCATCACAAACATTCAGTACTTC
TRBD1 TRBJ1-2 - TRBV4-2 CASSQDRGTGIYGYTF TGTGCCAGCAGCCAAGATCGGGGGACAGGGATCTATGGCTACACCTTC
- TRBJ1-1 once TRBV7-2 CASSLASDTEAFF TGTGCCAGCAGCTTGGCCTCGGACACCGAAGCTTTCTTT
TRBD1 TRBJ1-5 - TRBV7-6 CASSQNRGLGQPQHF TGTGCCAGCAGTCAGAACAGGGGGCTTGGGCAGCCCCAGCATTTT
- TRBJ2-3 - TRBV3-1/TRBV3-2 CASSQELGQGSGTQYF TGTGCCAGCAGCCAAGAGCTGGGTCAGGGGTCGGGGACGCAGTATTTT
TRBD1 TRBJ2-1 - TRBV6-5 CASSRDRAPYNEQFF TGTGCCAGCAGTAGAGACAGGGCCCCCTACAATGAGCAGTTCTTC
TRBD1 TRBJ1-4 - TRBV19 CASRAGTGVEKLFF TGTGCCAGTAGGGCCGGGACAGGGGTTGAAAAACTGTTTTTT
TRBD2 TRBJ2-2 many TRBV28 CASSWREGVPGELFF TGTGCCAGCAGTTGGCGGGAGGGCGTACCCGGGGAGCTGTTTTTT
- TRBJ1-3 - TRBV2 CASTRVENTIYF TGTGCCAGCACCAGGGTCGAAAACACCATATATTTT
TRBD2 TRBJ2-2 - TRBV19 CASSIGGTSRTGELFF TGTGCCAGTAGTATAGGGGGGACTAGCAGGACCGGGGAGCTGTTTTTT
TRBD1 TRBJ2-2 - TRBV7-8 CASSSAGGLNTGELFF TGTGCCAGCAGCTCTGCAGGGGGCTTAAACACCGGGGAGCTGTTTTTT
TRBD2 TRBJ2-5 few TRBV4-1 CASSQTQRGETQYF TGCGCCAGCAGCCAGACTCAGCGGGGAGAGACCCAGTACTTC
TRBD2 TRBJ2-3 - TRBV3-1/TRBV3-2 CASSLRTSGFTDTQYF TGTGCCAGCAGCCTTCGGACTAGCGGTTTCACAGATACGCAGTATTTT
- TRBJ1-2 - TRBV4-2 CASSQEAVGDSYGYTF TGTGCCAGCAGCCAAGAAGCCGTGGGAGATTCTTACGGCTACACCTTC
TRBD2 TRBJ2-5 - TRBV7-9 CASSLVQASGISDF TGTGCCAGCAGCTTGGTTCAGGCTAGCGGGATTTCTGACTTC
TRBD1 TRBJ1-5 few TRBV19 CASMGGTGANQPQHF TGTGCCAGTATGGGGGGGACAGGGGCCAATCAGCCCCAGCATTTT
- TRBJ1-6 - TRBV29-1 CSVAERYNSPLHF TGCAGCGTGGCGGAGCGCTATAATTCACCCCTCCACTTT
TRBD2 TRBJ2-7 - TRBV5-1 CASSSGTRVYEQYF TGCGCCAGCAGCTCCGGGACTAGGGTTTACGAGCAGTACTTC
TRBD1 TRBJ2-5 - TRBV5-1 CASSPVGTGEWETQYF TGCGCCAGCAGCCCCGTGGGGACAGGGGAGTGGGAGACCCAGTACTTC
- TRBJ1-1 few TRBV28 CASSLRQTLQNSEAFF TGTGCCAGCAGTTTAAGGCAGACACTCCAAAATTCTGAAGCTTTCTTT
TRBD1 TRBJ1-4 - TRBV14 CASSPGQPIRKLFF TGTGCCAGCAGCCCGGGACAGCCTATCCGAAAACTGTTTTTT
- TRBJ2-5 - TRBV18 CASSPRSARETQYF TGTGCCAGCTCACCCCGGAGTGCGAGAGAGACCCAGTACTTC
- TRBJ2-1 - TRBV5-8 CASSLYGGPNEQFF TGTGCCAGCAGCTTGTATGGGGGCCCTAATGAGCAGTTCTTC
- TRBJ1-4 - TRBV5-1 CASSEAKQTTNEKLFF TGCGCCAGCAGCGAGGCTAAACAAACAACTAATGAAAAACTGTTTTTT
- TRBJ1-3 - TRBV7-8 CASSFAGGNTIYF TGTGCCAGCAGCTTTGCAGGGGGAAACACCATATATTTT
TRBD1 TRBJ2-1 - TRBV10-3 CAISESTNRGMSYNEQFF TGTGCCATCAGTGAGTCGACTAACAGGGGTATGTCCTACAATGAGCAGTTCTTC
TRBD2 TRBJ2-6 few TRBV6-5 CASSYGGVANVLTF TGTGCCAGCAGTTACGGGGGGGTTGCCAACGTCCTGACTTTC
TRBD1 TRBJ2-2 - TRBV5-4 CASSFGQGNTGELFF TGTGCCAGCAGCTTCGGACAGGGGAACACCGGGGAGCTGTTTTTT
TRBD2 TRBJ2-5 - TRBV7-2 CASSLVGSSGSSETQYF TGTGCCAGCAGCTTAGTTGGGTCTAGCGGGAGCTCAGAGACCCAGTACTTC
- TRBJ2-1 - TRBV6-2/TRBV6-3 CASSYQELSAGRFF TGTGCCAGCAGTTACCAGGAGCTATCGGCGGGTAGGTTCTTC
TRBD1 TRBJ2-7 - TRBV11-3 CASSSSGTGVQYF TGTGCCAGCAGCTCGTCCGGGACAGGAGTGCAGTACTTC
- TRBJ2-7 many TRBV7-9 CASSGRLENPYEQYF TGTGCCAGCAGCGGCCGACTAGAAAACCCCTACGAGCAGTACTTC
TRBD2 TRBJ2-7 - TRBV11-2 CASSFGSGRYEQYF TGTGCCAGCAGCTTCGGTAGCGGGAGGTACGAGCAGTACTTC
- TRBJ2-2 - TRBV18 CASSPRAGNNGELFF TGTGCCAGCTCACCCCGGGCGGGGAATAACGGGGAGCTGTTTTTT
- TRBJ2-5 - TRBV5-4 CASSLDPSETQYF TGTGCCAGTAGCTTGGATCCCTCGGAGACCCAGTACTTC
- TRBJ2-3 - TRBV13 CASSLSSRLSTDTQYF TGTGCCAGCAGCTTAAGTAGCAGACTAAGCACAGATACGCAGTATTTT
- TRBJ1-3 - TRBV7-8 CASSSYRAGNTIYF TGTGCCAGCAGCAGTTACAGGGCCGGAAACACCATATATTTT
- TRBJ2-3 - TRBV21-1 CASSRGTGGATDTQYF TGTGCCAGCAGCAGAGGGACAGGGGGCGCGACAGATACGCAGTATTTT
- TRBJ2-2 - TRBV19 CASSPYRDSFPTGELFF TGTGCCAGTAGTCCGTACCGGGACTCCTTCCCCACCGGGGAGCTGTTTTTT
TRBD1 TRBJ2-1 - TRBV5-1 CASSFGQGSSEQFF TGCGCCAGCAGCTTTGGACAGGGGTCCAGTGAGCAGTTCTTC